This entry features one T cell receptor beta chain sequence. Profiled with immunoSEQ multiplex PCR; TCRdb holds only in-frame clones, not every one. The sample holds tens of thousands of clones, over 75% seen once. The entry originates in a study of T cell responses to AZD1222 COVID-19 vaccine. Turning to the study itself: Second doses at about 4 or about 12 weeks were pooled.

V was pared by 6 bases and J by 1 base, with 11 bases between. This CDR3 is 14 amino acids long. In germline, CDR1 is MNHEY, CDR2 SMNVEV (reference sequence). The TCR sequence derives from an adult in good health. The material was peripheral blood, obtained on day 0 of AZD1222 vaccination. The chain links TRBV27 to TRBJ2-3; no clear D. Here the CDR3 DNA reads TGTGCCAGCAGGCGCAGAACGGGCACAGATACGCAGTATTTT. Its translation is CASRRRTGTDTQYF.